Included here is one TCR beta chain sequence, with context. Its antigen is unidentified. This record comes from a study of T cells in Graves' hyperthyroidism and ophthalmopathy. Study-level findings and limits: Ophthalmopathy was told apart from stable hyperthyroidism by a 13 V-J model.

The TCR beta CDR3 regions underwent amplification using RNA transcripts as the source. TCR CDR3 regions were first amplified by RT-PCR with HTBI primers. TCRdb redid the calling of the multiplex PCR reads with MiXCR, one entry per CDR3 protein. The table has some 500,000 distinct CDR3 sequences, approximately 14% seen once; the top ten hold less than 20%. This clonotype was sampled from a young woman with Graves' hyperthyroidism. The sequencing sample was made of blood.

The CDR3 region is CASSQRGYTEAFF. The CDR3 bases are TGTGCCAGCAGCCAAAGGGGGTACACTGAAGCTTTCTTT. The chain carries TRBV14 and TRBJ1-1; the D gene is possibly TRBD1 (6 bases). This CDR3 spans 13 amino acids. Trimming took 2 bases from V and 3 from J, leaving 7 bases between them. Germline V lookup: CDR1 SGHDN, CDR2 FVKESK.